This entry features one T cell receptor beta chain sequence. As originally analysed: Estimation of nucleated cell counts was performed using reference gene primer amplification. Generated by immunoSEQ multiplex PCR, the TCRdb table keeps only in-frame clones and is missing some. The V and J calls and the clone size are those of that table, but D and trimming were determined from the DNA. The sample lists tens of thousands of clones; 85% were seen once. In germline, CDR1 is GTSNPN, CDR2 SVGIG (reference sequence). This CDR3 is built from 11 residues. Trimming stripped 2 bases from V and 7 bases from J, with 6 bases between. These data are taken from a study of blood T cell repertoires in COVID-19. Across the study: COVID-19 samples, acute and convalescent, were from the United States, Italy and Spain. In each case, the material was cDNA or gDNA derived from T cells, B-cell-depleted T cells, or PBMCs.

The V and J genes are TRBV30 and TRBJ1-3; unclear D gene. Sequencing was carried out using peripheral blood. The TCR was taken from a human donor in a cohort sampled during active COVID-19. CDR3 DNA: TGTGCCTGGAGTATTCGGAACACCATATATTTT. It codes for CAWSIRNTIYF.